These 13 T cell receptor beta chains were sequenced from one sample in a study of T cells in Graves' hyperthyroidism and ophthalmopathy. The TCR beta CDR3 regions underwent amplification using RNA transcripts as the source. The primer set for the first-round RT-PCR of the TCR CDR3 was HTBI. TCRdb reprocessed the multiplex PCR reads via MiXCR and lists one record per CDR3 protein. The sample consists of about 130,000 distinct CDR3 sequences, over 20% of them appearing once. The sequenced material came from blood. The receptors shown here come from a woman between 50 and 59 years old with Graves' hyperthyroidism that later progressed to Graves' ophthalmopathy.

The chain employs TRBV10-3 and TRBJ2-1, with D possibly being TRBD2 (8 bases). Germline assignment: CDR1 ENHRY and CDR2 SYGVKD. This CDR3 has 16 residues. V lost 0 bases and J 8 bases, leaving 17 bases between the germline ends. This chain's CDR3 is CAISESQGVGGDEQFF. In DNA, the CDR3 is TGTGCCATCAGTGAGTCTCAGGGGGTCGGGGGGGATGAGCAGTTCTTC.

The chain couples TRBV27 to TRBJ1-2; D possibly corresponds to TRBD1 (5 bases). V lost 5 bases and J lost 7, with 11 bases in between. This CDR3 comprises 12 residues. Germline V gene data show CDR1 as MNHEY and CDR2 as SMNVEV (reference sequence). CDR3 DNA: TGTGCCAGCAGTGGGGCCTCGGGTGGCTACACCTTC. This codes for CASSGASGGYTF.

The rearrangement uses TRBV28 and TRBJ2-1; 7 bases are shared with TRBD2. The CDR3 is 16 amino acids. Trimming removed 4 bases from V and 7 bases from J; junction bases left unmatched: 13. Germline CDR1 is MDHEN and CDR2 is SYDVKM. CDR3 amino acids: CASSSFPAAGANEQFF. In nucleotides, the CDR3 is TGTGCCAGCAGTTCCTTCCCCGCGGCGGGAGCAAATGAGCAGTTCTTC. Full variable domain (remainder filled in from reference TRBV28 and TRBJ2-1): DVKVTQSSRYLVKRTGEKVFLECVQDMDHENMFWYRQDPGLGLRLIYFSYDVKMKEKGDIPEGYSVSREKKERFSLILESASTNQTSMYLCASSSFPAAGANEQFFGPGTRLTVL.

V usage is TRBV29-1 and J usage is TRBJ2-3; D is possibly TRBD2 (6 bases). V was trimmed by 6 bases and J by 2 bases, leaving 15 bases between them. Germline CDR1 is SQVTM and CDR2 is ANQGSEA. CDR3 size: 14 residues. The CDR3, as DNA: TGCAGCGTAGCCGGGACTGGCCCCACAGATACGCAGTATTTT. It codes for CSVAGTGPTDTQYF.

This CDR3 reads CSARTREYSNQPQHF. For the CDR3, the DNA is TGCAGTGCTAGGACAAGGGAGTATAGCAATCAGCCCCAGCATTTT. The chain employs TRBV20-1 and TRBJ1-5, with unresolved D. Germline loops: CDR1 DFQATT, CDR2 SNEGSKA (reference sequence). V lost 3 bases to trimming and J lost 0 bases, with 12 bases between them. This CDR3 region has 15 residues.

This clonotype has just a few counts. The V call is TRBV18, the J call TRBJ2-7; D possibly corresponds to TRBD2 (5 bases). Germline lookup yields CDR1 KGHSH and CDR2 LQKENI. V shed 6 bases and J shed 3 bases, with 15 bases lying between them. This CDR3 contains 14 residues. The CDR3 protein is CASSPSRELYEQYF. The CDR3 DNA sequence: TGTGCCAGCTCTCCCAGCCGGGAACTCTACGAGCAGTACTTC.

The chain uses TRBV11-1 and TRBJ1-1, with D possibly being TRBD1 (6 bases). CDR1 and CDR2 from the germline V gene are SGHAT and FQDESV (reference sequence). This CDR3 comprises 14 residues. Between the trimmed V and J ends, which lost 6 bases and 4 bases, there was a span of 15 bases. The CDR3 here is CASRPRGSVTEAFF. The CDR3 region has the DNA TGTGCCAGCAGACCCAGGGGAAGTGTCACTGAAGCTTTCTTT.

At least ten counts were recorded for this clonotype. The chain has TRBV5-1 and TRBJ2-1; D is possibly TRBD2 (5 bases). Germline V gene sequence: CDR1 SGHRS, CDR2 YFSETQ. The CDR3 spans 16 residues. V was shortened by 0 bases and J by 0 bases, with 10 bases between the two germline ends. CDR3: CASSLVPAASYNEQFF. The CDR3 DNA is TGCGCCAGCAGCTTGGTACCAGCGGCCTCCTACAATGAGCAGTTCTTC.

In its sample, this clonotype was seen many times. CDR3 nucleotide sequence: TGTGCCAGCAGTCCCCAACTAGCGGGAGTCTACGAGCAGTACTTC. This sequence encodes CASSPQLAGVYEQYF. This rearrangement joins TRBV28 to TRBJ2-7, with 11 bases aligning to TRBD2. The V gene's germline CDR1 is MDHEN and CDR2 SYDVKM. The CDR3 covers 15 residues. V shed 5 bases and J 3 bases; nucleotides not matched to a gene: 6.

This clonotype was counted between two and nine times. The chain combines TRBV6-6 with TRBJ2-1; D uncertain. V was cut by 4 bases and J by 7 bases, with 17 bases left in between. The CDR3 has 15 amino acids. Germline V gene lookup returns CDR1 MNHNY and CDR2 SVGAGI (reference sequence). CDR3 residues: CASSSSSARKNEQFF. The CDR3 region has the DNA TGTGCCAGCAGTTCCTCTAGTGCACGCAAGAATGAGCAGTTCTTC.

V and J are TRBV19 and TRBJ1-1; 7 positions match TRBD1. Germline CDR1 is LNHDA and CDR2 is SQIVND (reference sequence). CDR3 length: 13 residues. With 3 bases clipped from V and 5 bases from J, the junction kept 3 bases outside the gene matches. CDR3 DNA: TGTGCCAGTAGTATGACAGGGCGGACTGAAGCTTTCTTT. Translating gives CASSMTGRTEAFF. The whole variable domain, remainder taken from reference TRBV19 and TRBJ1-1, is DGGITQSPKYLFRKEGQNVTLSCEQNLNHDAMYWYRQDPGQGLRLIYYSQIVNDFQKGDIAEGYSVSREKKESFPLTVTSAQKNPTAFYLCASSMTGRTEAFFGQGTRLTVV.

This clonotype came up a few times. The V call is TRBV20-1, the J call TRBJ2-1, with 15 positions matching TRBD2. V lost 4 bases, J lost 4 bases, and 14 bases stayed unmatched. Germline CDR1 and CDR2: DFQATT and SNEGSKA (reference sequence). This CDR3 spans 19 amino acids. The CDR3, as DNA: TGCAGTGCTACCCAAATCCCGGGACTAGCGGGAGGAACTTACAATGAGCAGTTCTTC. It specifies CSATQIPGLAGGTYNEQFF.

This chain connects TRBV20-1 to TRBJ2-1; 9 nucleotides match TRBD2. J gave up 0 bases and V 3 bases, and 15 bases lay outside the gene matches. The CDR3 loop spans 19 amino acids. Germline V gene data show CDR1 as DFQATT and CDR2 as SNEGSKA (reference sequence). This CDR3 reads CSARGGGRAGSSSYNEQFF. CDR3 DNA: TGCAGTGCTAGGGGCGGCGGGAGGGCCGGCTCCAGCTCCTACAATGAGCAGTTCTTC.